This TCR beta chain was retrieved from a study of blood T cell repertoires in COVID-19. In germline, CDR1 is MNHEY, CDR2 SVGAGI. The CDR3 runs to 14 residues. The junction had 1 base not matched to a gene; V was cut back by 4 bases and J by 4 bases. Seattle patient enrollment occurred during active infection, with longitudinal follow-up thereafter. Methods used by the authors: For nucleated cells, counts were estimated from reference gene primer amplification. Profiled with immunoSEQ multiplex PCR; TCRdb holds only in-frame clones, not every one. V, J and clone size are taken as reported in that table, and D and trimming were inferred from the DNA itself. The sample has around 300,000 clones, more than 85% seen once.

The sequence derives from a woman younger than 45 with COVID-19, enrolled during active disease. The sequenced material came from peripheral blood. J is TRBJ2-7 and V is TRBV6-5; 13 bases align to TRBD2. This CDR3 reads CASSSLAGGYEQYF. In DNA, the CDR3 is TGTGCCAGCAGTTCACTAGCGGGAGGGTACGAGCAGTACTTC.